Below are 24 T cell receptor beta chains sequenced from a single sample in a study of a mutant IDH1 vaccine in newly diagnosed glioma. Assay used: immunoSEQ multiplex PCR; TCRdb lists only in-frame clones, some missing. This sample has roughly 120,000 clones, with 85% to 90% found just once. Stated time point: week 11, during vaccination. Mutant IDH1 20-mer peptide, at 300 ug, made up each vaccine dose, with topical imiquimod. These TCRs' antigens remain unknown. The sample was PBMCs, taken from a glioma patient whose treatment included an IDH1 peptide vaccine. The receptors derive from a woman aged 45-65 years with glioma.

This chain joins TRBV6-1 and TRBJ2-2; D perhaps matches TRBD2 (5 bases). Trimming cost V 3 bases and J 3 bases, with 17 bases left between them. Germline CDR1 and CDR2: MNHNS and SASEGT. The CDR3 runs 17 residues. The CDR3 nucleotides are TGTGCCAGCAGTGATTACCGTGCAGCGGAATACACCGGGGAGCTGTTTTTT. It translates to CASSDYRAAEYTGELFF.

This chain connects TRBV27 to TRBJ2-1; 11 nucleotides align to TRBD2. V shed 5 bases and J 4 bases; nucleotides not matched to a gene: 7. From germline, CDR1 is MNHEY and CDR2 SMNVEV (reference sequence). The CDR3 runs to 16 residues. The CDR3 reads CASSHPTSGRYNEQFF. In DNA form, the CDR3 reads TGTGCCAGCAGTCACCCAACTAGCGGGAGATACAATGAGCAGTTCTTC.

V usage is TRBV27 and J usage is TRBJ2-2; 13 nucleotides match TRBD2. From germline, CDR1 is MNHEY and CDR2 SMNVEV (reference sequence). V lost 7 bases, J lost 5 bases, and 10 bases stayed unmatched. The CDR3 contains 17 residues. CDR3 in amino acids: CASNPLAGGPSTGELFF. CDR3 in DNA: TGTGCCAGCAACCCACTAGCGGGAGGGCCTAGTACCGGGGAGCTGTTTTTT.

The table lists this clone with a count of one. The chain employs TRBV2 and TRBJ2-7; no clear D. Germline V gene data show CDR1 as SNHLY and CDR2 as FYNNEI. V dropped 2 bases and J dropped 3 bases, with 5 bases sitting between them. The length of the CDR3 is 12 residues. CDR3 sequence: CASSESYYEQYF. In DNA form, the CDR3 reads TGTGCCAGCAGTGAAAGTTACTACGAGCAGTACTTC.

This chain connects TRBV19 to TRBJ2-7, with D possibly being TRBD1 (6 bases). Per germline, CDR1 LNHDA and CDR2 SQIVND (reference sequence). The CDR3 has 14 residues. With 5 bases removed from V and 1 base from J, the gap between germline ends came to 12 bases. The CDR3 DNA reads as TGTGCCAGTAGTCCTCGGACAGTTTCCTACGAGCAGTACTTC. It translates to CASSPRTVSYEQYF.

This clone came up once. This chain connects TRBV13 to TRBJ1-3; TRBD1 matches 9 bases. Germline V gene lookup returns CDR1 PRHDT and CDR2 FYEKMQ (reference sequence). This CDR3 is built from 15 residues. The V gene end was trimmed by 6 bases and the J gene end by 2 bases; junction bases not matched to a gene: 5. CDR3 region: CASRRQGGPGNTIYF. CDR3 nucleotides: TGTGCCAGCAGGCGACAGGGGGGTCCTGGAAACACCATATATTTT.

The V gene is TRBV7-8, the J gene TRBJ2-1; D is uncertain. In germline, CDR1 is SGHVS, CDR2 FQNEAQ. The length of the CDR3 is 16 residues. The V end was cut by 5 bases, the J end by 0 bases, with 14 bases between. CDR3: CASSVTSTRSYNEQFF. In DNA, the CDR3 is TGTGCCAGCAGCGTTACTTCAACCCGCTCCTACAATGAGCAGTTCTTC.

This clone was found once. The V gene is TRBV5-5, the J gene TRBJ2-1, with D maybe TRBD2 (6 bases). This CDR3 contains 14 residues. Looked up from germline, CDR1 is SGHKS and CDR2 is YYEKEE (reference sequence). The ends were cut back, 3 bases at V and 10 bases at J, with 17 bases in the middle. The CDR3 DNA reads TGTGCCAGCAGCTCGGCCAGGGCGGGACGGGAGCAGTTCTTC. Translating it yields CASSSARAGREQFF.

The chain combines TRBV10-1 with TRBJ2-1, with a possible D match to TRBD2 (6 bases). This CDR3 is 16 amino acids long. In germline, CDR1 is WNHNN, CDR2 SYGVQD (reference sequence). Trimming removed 2 bases at V and 7 bases at J, with 18 bases between. CDR3 DNA sequence: TGCGCCAGCAGTGAGAAGGCCGGGAGTCTCGGGAATGAGCAGTTCTTC. It translates to CASSEKAGSLGNEQFF.

This chain uses TRBV12-5 with TRBJ2-1; D remains ambiguous. The CDR3 is made up of 17 amino acids. Trimming stripped 6 bases from V and 0 bases from J, with 18 bases between. Germline V gene data show CDR1 as LGHNT and CDR2 as FRNRAP. CDR3 loop: CASGPGNVQSSYNEQFF. For the CDR3, the DNA is TGTGCTAGTGGACCTGGGAATGTCCAAAGCTCCTACAATGAGCAGTTCTTC.

This clone was observed a single time. This rearrangement joins TRBV11-1 to TRBJ2-7; D perhaps matches TRBD2 (5 bases). This CDR3 spans 13 amino acids. Germline V gene data show CDR1 as SGHAT and CDR2 as FQDESV (reference sequence). The ends were cut back, 1 base at V and 1 base at J, with 5 bases in the middle. CDR3 protein: CASSLGESYEQYF. Here the CDR3 DNA reads TGTGCCAGCAGCTTAGGGGAGTCCTACGAGCAGTACTTC.

V gene TRBV2 combines with J gene TRBJ2-5; tentative D call: TRBD2 (5 bases). Matching the DNA end better, TRBJ2-7 makes the J call doubtful. The germline V gene has CDR1 SNHLY and CDR2 FYNNEI. The CDR3 extends over 13 amino acids. The CDR3, as DNA: TGTGCCAGCAGTGCGAGGGTTACCTACGAGCAGTACTTC. Its translation: CASSARVTYEQYF.

This rearrangement joins TRBV28 to TRBJ2-5, with a weak D call TRBD2 (5 bases). CDR3 length equals 14 residues. CDR1 and CDR2 from the germline V gene are MDHEN and SYDVKM. Trimming shortened V by 5 bases and J by 5 bases, and 15 bases separated the two germline ends. CDR3 in DNA: TGTGCCAGCAGTGTTTCTCCAGCGGTGGAGACCCAGTACTTC. This encodes CASSVSPAVETQYF.

V is TRBV2 and J is TRBJ2-1; perhaps TRBD1 as D (6 bases). V lost 6 bases and J 4 bases, leaving 10 bases between the germline ends. This CDR3 has 13 residues. Per germline, CDR1 SNHLY and CDR2 FYNNEI. The CDR3 spells CASSLGQYNEQFF. Here the CDR3 DNA reads TGTGCCAGCAGCCTCGGACAGTACAATGAGCAGTTCTTC.

The chain has TRBV25-1 and TRBJ1-6; perhaps TRBD1 as D (6 bases). V gave up 7 bases and J gave up 10 bases, with 17 bases separating them. In germline, CDR1 is MGHDK, CDR2 SYGVNS. The length of the CDR3 is 14 residues. CDR3 region: CASTGGRGGSPLHF. As DNA, the CDR3 is TGTGCCAGCACTGGCGGAAGGGGGGGGTCACCCCTCCACTTT. Combining the CDR3 with reference TRBV25-1 and TRBJ1-6 gives the whole variable domain EADIYQTPRYLVIGTGKKITLECSQTMGHDKMYWYQQDPGMELHLIHYSYGVNSTEKGDLSSESTVSRIRTEHFPLTLESARPSHTSQYLCASTGGRGGSPLHFGNGTRLTVT.

The chain couples TRBV7-8 to TRBJ2-7, with a possible D match to TRBD1 (6 bases). CDR3 length: 16 residues. Germline V gives CDR1 SGHVS, CDR2 FQNEAQ. Trimming took off 4 bases at V and 0 bases at J, with 16 bases between the two ends. The CDR3 coding sequence is TGTGCCAGCAGCTCTAGAGGTGGGGGCGCCTCCTACGAGCAGTACTTC. This encodes CASSSRGGGASYEQYF.

The chain uses TRBV20-1 and TRBJ1-2, with no clear D. CDR3 size: 11 residues. The ends were cut back, 4 bases at V and 5 bases at J, with 8 bases in the middle. Germline loops: CDR1 DFQATT, CDR2 SNEGSKA (reference sequence). CDR3 protein: CSATHGYGYTF. CDR3 bases: TGCAGTGCTACCCACGGGTATGGCTACACCTTC.

The rearrangement uses TRBV6-5 and TRBJ2-7; perhaps TRBD2 as D (6 bases). The CDR3 is made up of 12 amino acids. V shed 6 bases and J shed 6 bases, with 12 bases lying between them. Germline values: CDR1 MNHEY, CDR2 SVGAGI. The CDR3 nucleotides read TGTGCCAGCAGCCGGGGGAACTCCGAGCAGTACTTC. Protein: CASSRGNSEQYF.

This chain uses TRBV2 with TRBJ2-1; weak D call: TRBD2 (5 bases). The V end lost 3 bases, the J end lost 1 base, and 7 bases lay between the germline ends. The germline V gene encodes CDR1 SNHLY and CDR2 FYNNEI. The CDR3 spans 14 residues. The CDR3 protein is CASSEEESYNEQFF. CDR3 coding DNA: TGTGCCAGCAGTGAGGAGGAGTCCTACAATGAGCAGTTCTTC.

The chain carries TRBV30 and TRBJ2-3, with D possibly being TRBD1 (6 bases). With 8 bases removed from V and 6 bases from J, the gap between germline ends came to 15 bases. This CDR3 contains 12 residues. Germline V gene sequence: CDR1 GTSNPN, CDR2 SVGIG (reference sequence). The CDR3 coding sequence is TGTGCCCACGGGCAGGGGAGCGATACGCAGTATTTT. It translates to CAHGQGSDTQYF.

J is TRBJ2-7 and V is TRBV5-1; D is ambiguous. The CDR3 length is 12 residues. From germline, CDR1 is SGHRS and CDR2 YFSETQ. V was trimmed by 0 bases and J by 7 bases, leaving 8 bases between them. CDR3 in amino acids: CASSLGGLEQYF. The DNA for the CDR3 is TGCGCCAGCAGCTTGGGTGGGTTGGAGCAGTACTTC.

This clone was seen a single time. V usage is TRBV28 and J usage is TRBJ1-1; D is uncertain. V lost 6 bases, J lost 1 base, and 9 bases lay in between. The CDR3 runs 13 residues. Germline V lookup: CDR1 MDHEN, CDR2 SYDVKM. The CDR3 nucleotides read TGTGCCAGCAGCTCGACACCGAACACTGAAGCTTTCTTT. Encoded protein: CASSSTPNTEAFF.

The genes are TRBV11-2 and TRBJ1-1, with a possible D match to TRBD1 (5 bases). The V gene lost 5 bases and the J gene lost 5 bases, with 18 bases spanning the gap. The germline gives CDR1 SGHAT, CDR2 FQNNGV. The CDR3 consists of 15 residues. The CDR3 coding sequence is TGTGCCAGCAGCACCACCGGGACCCTAAGGACTGAAGCTTTCTTT. This encodes CASSTTGTLRTEAFF.

This clone occurred a few times. V gene TRBV28 combines with J gene TRBJ1-2; 8 bases map to TRBD1. CDR1 is MDHEN and CDR2 is SYDVKM in the germline V gene. This CDR3 is built from 16 residues. After removal of 11 bases from V and 4 bases from J, the junction contained 18 bases not matched to a gene. CDR3 sequence (DNA): TGTGCCTCCTACGGGGACAGGCGCAACCGTTTCTATGGCTACACCTTC. Encoded protein: CASYGDRRNRFYGYTF.